In this sample, the clone carrying this T cell receptor (beta chain) turned up many times. This specimen belongs to a study of T cells after yellow fever vaccination. Germline CDR1 is LGHNA and CDR2 is YSLEER. The CDR3 is made up of 16 amino acids. Trimming cost V 0 bases and J 0 bases, with 10 bases left between them. TCRdb reprocessed the 5' RACE reads via MiXCR and lists one record per CDR3 protein. The sample yields about 150,000 distinct CDR3 sequences, under 7% seen once. The clonotype originates from a man aged 30-40 years who received the YFV17D yellow fever vaccine. V usage is TRBV4-3 and J usage is TRBJ2-3, with a possible D match to TRBD1 (6 bases). The sequenced sample was CD4+ T cells sorted from PBMCs, obtained 10 days after the yellow fever booster vaccination. This chain's CDR3 is CASSQDRQASTDTQYF. Here the CDR3 DNA reads TGCGCCAGCAGCCAAGATAGACAGGCCAGCACAGATACGCAGTATTTT.